The 29 T cell receptor beta chains below all came from one sample that was sequenced in a study of neurological immune-mediated disorders. TCRdb recomputed calls from the 5' RACE reads with MiXCR, one row per CDR3 protein. The sample includes under 40,000 distinct CDR3 sequences, 13% of them seen just once. Time point described: longitudinal time-point 2. Sequenced: PBMCs. All receptors derive from a woman aged 40-49 years in good health.

This clonotype was seen at least ten times. The chain employs TRBV20-1 and TRBJ1-1; 11 positions match TRBD1. J was trimmed by 4 bases and V by 3 bases; bases with no gene match: 7. Per the germline V gene, CDR1 is DFQATT and CDR2 is SNEGSKA (reference sequence). The CDR3 contains 15 residues. In nucleotides, the CDR3 is TGCAGTGCTAGTCTGACCGGGACAGGGGGCACTGAAGCTTTCTTT. Translated: CSASLTGTGGTEAFF.

This clonotype showed up many times. This sequence joins TRBV4-1 and TRBJ2-7; no clear D gene. The CDR3 has 17 amino acids. The germline V and J ends were trimmed by 1 base and 5 bases, with 21 bases remaining between them. Germline V CDR1 and CDR2: MGHRA, YSYEKL. The CDR3: CASSQASFPETRNEQYF. CDR3 nucleotides: TGCGCCAGCAGCCAAGCCTCGTTTCCGGAGACAAGAAACGAGCAGTACTTC.

The chain employs TRBV7-9 and TRBJ2-1; D is possibly TRBD2 (7 bases). V was shortened by 2 bases and J by 7 bases, with 24 bases between the two germline ends. This CDR3 spans 18 amino acids. Germline loops: CDR1 SEHNR, CDR2 FQNEAQ (reference sequence). CDR3 region: CASSLSWREGGRGNEQFF. Written as DNA, the CDR3 is TGTGCCAGCAGCTTATCCTGGAGGGAGGGGGGCCGAGGAAATGAGCAGTTCTTC.

This clonotype was found a few times. An end of the junction does not agree with germline; a read error may underlie this. The V gene is TRBV7-2, the J gene TRBJ2-3; no clear D. This CDR3 comprises 15 residues. CDR1 SGHTA and CDR2 FQGNSA come from the germline V gene. CDR3 DNA: TGTGCCAGCAGTTTAGCCCGGTTGTCCACAGATACGCAGTATTTT. Protein product: CASSLARLSTDTQYF. Looking up the rest from reference TRBV7-2 and TRBJ2-3 gives the full variable domain: GAGVSQSPSNKVTEKGKDVELRCDPISGHTALYWYRQSLGQGLEFLIYFQGNSAPDKSGLPSDRFSAERTGGSVSTLTIQRTQQEDSAVYLCASSLARLSTDTQYFGPGTRLTVL.

V and J are TRBV20-1 and TRBJ2-5; D perhaps matches TRBD2 (5 bases). Trimming took off 2 bases at V and 0 bases at J, with 13 bases between the two ends. This CDR3 is 15 amino acids long. Germline-derived CDR1 and CDR2 are DFQATT and SNEGSKA (reference sequence). The CDR3 sequence is CSARRSWEYQETQYF. The DNA for the CDR3 is TGCAGTGCTAGAAGGTCCTGGGAGTACCAAGAGACCCAGTACTTC.

At least ten counts were recorded for this clonotype. The chain recombines TRBV27 with TRBJ1-4; D is uncertain. Trimming removed 6 bases from V and 7 bases from J, with 18 bases in between. Germline V gene lookup returns CDR1 MNHEY and CDR2 SMNVEV (reference sequence). The CDR3 runs 15 residues. CDR3 in DNA: TGTGCCAGCAGCTCTCTTGAAGGGCTGGGTGAAAAACTGTTTTTT. Protein sequence: CASSSLEGLGEKLFF.

This chain joins TRBV4-1 and TRBJ2-3, with 7 bases matching TRBD1. The closer fit of TRBJ1-5 to the DNA end suggests the J call may be wrong. Germline lookup yields CDR1 MGHRA and CDR2 YSYEKL. The CDR3 sequence is 16 residues long. The chain's CDR3 is CASSQVRSEGAYTQHF. The CDR3 DNA sequence: TGCGCCAGCAGCCAAGTCCGTAGCGAGGGGGCATATACGCAGCATTTT.

This clonotype showed up many times. V is TRBV14 and J is TRBJ2-5; D is perhaps TRBD2 (5 bases). The CDR3 extends over 16 amino acids. V dropped 3 bases and J dropped 5 bases, with 19 bases sitting between them. Germline V gene lookup returns CDR1 SGHDN and CDR2 FVKESK. This CDR3 reads CASSHGKRASGETQYF. CDR3 bases: TGTGCCAGCAGCCACGGGAAGAGGGCTTCGGGGGAGACCCAGTACTTC.

This clonotype was counted at least ten times. The chain uses TRBV9 and TRBJ1-2; D is perhaps TRBD1 (6 bases). V lost 4 bases and J 8 bases, leaving 18 bases between the germline ends. The CDR3 contains 14 residues. Per germline, CDR1 SGDLS and CDR2 YYNGEE. CDR3 residues: CASSPRTALGGYTF. CDR3 coding DNA: TGTGCCAGCAGCCCCAGGACAGCCCTCGGGGGCTACACCTTC.

By share of the sample, this clonotype is medium-sized. The chain carries TRBV28 and TRBJ2-2; 8 nucleotides align to TRBD1. The V and J ends lost 6 bases and 1 base, in that order; junction bases with no gene match: 7. The germline CDR1 and CDR2 sequences are MDHEN and SYDVKM. The CDR3 runs to 16 residues. For the CDR3, the DNA is TGTGCCAGCAGCCCATTGGACAGGGTGAACACCGGGGAGCTGTTTTTT. Translating it yields CASSPLDRVNTGELFF.

The chain links TRBV6-5 to TRBJ1-2; D call uncertain. The CDR3 length is 13 residues. Germline CDR1 and CDR2: MNHEY and SVGAGI. The V gene lost 6 bases and the J gene lost 8 bases, with 16 bases spanning the gap. CDR3 sequence reads: CASRPPEVKGYTF. The CDR3 nucleotides are TGTGCCAGCAGACCCCCAGAGGTTAAGGGCTACACCTTC.

This clonotype showed up many times. The V and J genes are TRBV7-8 and TRBJ2-2; D may match TRBD1 or TRBD2 (6 bases each). Germline assignment: CDR1 SGHVS and CDR2 FQNEAQ. This CDR3 comprises 16 residues. V lost 5 bases and J 5 bases, leaving 18 bases between the germline ends. The CDR3 region has the DNA TGTGCCAGCAGCCCCCGTAGGGGGGATGGTACCGGGGAGCTGTTTTTT. Translating it yields CASSPRRGDGTGELFF.

This clonotype was seen repeatedly, ten times or more. This sequence joins TRBV7-9 and TRBJ1-3; D remains ambiguous. The germline V and J ends were trimmed by 3 bases and 0 bases, with 12 bases remaining between them. This CDR3 is built from 16 residues. Germline CDR1 is SEHNR and CDR2 is FQNEAQ (reference sequence). CDR3 protein: CASSLASGPSGNTIYF. The CDR3 nucleotides read TGTGCCAGCAGCTTGGCCTCAGGCCCCTCTGGAAACACCATATATTTT.

This clonotype has a count of ten or more. This sequence joins TRBV20-1 and TRBJ1-1; tentatively, D is TRBD1 (5 bases). The germline CDR1 and CDR2 sequences are DFQATT and SNEGSKA (reference sequence). Between the trimmed V and J ends, which lost 5 bases and 3 bases, there was a span of 16 bases. The CDR3 sequence is 14 residues long. Here the CDR3 DNA reads TGCAGTGCTCGTCCAGGGAGCCAGCACACTGAAGCTTTCTTT. Translation: CSARPGSQHTEAFF.

This clonotype was recorded many times. The genes are TRBV29-1 and TRBJ2-7; 7 bases align to TRBD1. V shed 6 bases, J shed 9 bases, and the junction held 8 bases outside the gene matches. CDR3 length equals 11 residues. Germline CDR1 is SQVTM and CDR2 is ANQGSEA. The CDR3 loop reads CSVRQGGGQYF. CDR3 DNA sequence: TGCAGCGTGCGACAGGGTGGCGGGCAGTACTTC.

This clonotype was seen at least ten times. The V gene is TRBV20-1, the J gene TRBJ1-1, with TRBD1 identical over 7 bases. The CDR3 contains 13 residues. In germline, CDR1 is DFQATT, CDR2 SNEGSKA (reference sequence). The junction had 3 bases not matched to a gene; V was cut back by 3 bases and J by 2 bases. The CDR3 sequence: CSASRGGNTEAFF. CDR3 DNA: TGCAGTGCTAGTAGAGGGGGCAACACTGAAGCTTTCTTT.

In its sample, this clonotype is medium-sized (0.01 to 0.1%). The chain employs TRBV7-8 and TRBJ2-7; maybe TRBD2 (6 bases). Germline lookup yields CDR1 SGHVS and CDR2 FQNEAQ. The CDR3 is 17 residues long. The V and J ends lost 3 bases and 2 bases respectively, with 20 bases between them. Here the CDR3 reads CASSFGNSGSSTYEQYF. The CDR3, as DNA: TGTGCCAGCAGCTTCGGTAATAGCGGATCCTCTACCTACGAGCAGTACTTC.

This clonotype was counted ten times or more. This chain connects TRBV7-2 to TRBJ2-3; D is perhaps TRBD1 (5 bases). Germline V CDR1 and CDR2: SGHTA, FQGNSA. This CDR3 comprises 15 residues. V lost 4 bases, J lost 3 bases, and 14 bases lay in between. The DNA for the CDR3 is TGTGCCAGCAGCTCCGGCCAGGGTCGAACAGATACGCAGTATTTT. Protein product: CASSSGQGRTDTQYF.

This clonotype was recorded at least ten times. A junction boundary mismatches the germline segment, possibly from a read error. The chain employs TRBV12-3 or TRBV12-4 and TRBJ1-1; maybe TRBD1 (5 bases). This CDR3 is built from 14 residues. DNA for the CDR3: TGTGCCAGCAAAAATTCAAGAAGGGGCACTGAAACTTTCTTT. Protein: CASKNSRRGTETFF.

This clonotype is a singleton in its sample. The V and J genes are TRBV4-1 and TRBJ1-4; D uncertain. V lost 5 bases and J 0 bases, leaving 7 bases between the germline ends. The CDR3 consists of 14 residues. Germline CDR1 MGHRA, CDR2 YSYEKL. The CDR3 nucleotides are TGCGCCAGCAGCTTCCTTGCAACTAATGAAAAACTGTTTTTT. This encodes CASSFLATNEKLFF.

This clonotype showed up many times. This rearrangement joins TRBV6-6 to TRBJ2-7; 8 positions agree with TRBD1. Germline CDR1 and CDR2: MNHNY and SVGAGI (reference sequence). The CDR3 sequence is 13 residues long. Trimming cost V 11 bases and J 8 bases; bases outside gene matches: 14. CDR3 region: CAGGQGGSPKQYF. DNA of the CDR3: TGTGCCGGAGGACAGGGCGGGTCCCCGAAGCAGTACTTC.

By share, this clonotype ranks as medium-sized. V is TRBV9 and J is TRBJ1-6; D is uncertain. The CDR3 extends over 15 amino acids. Germline-derived CDR1 and CDR2 are SGDLS and YYNGEE. Trimming cost V 3 bases and J 0 bases, with 7 bases left between them. This CDR3 reads CASSATYSYNSPLHF. The CDR3 coding sequence is TGTGCCAGCAGCGCCACATACTCCTATAATTCACCCCTCCACTTT.

This clonotype was counted ten times or more. The gene calls are TRBV7-2 and TRBJ2-7; a possible D gene is TRBD2 (5 bases). Germline V gene data show CDR1 as SGHTA and CDR2 as FQGNSA. Trimming cost V 2 bases and J 2 bases, with 10 bases left between them. This CDR3 region has 14 residues. The CDR3: CASSLRLAPYEQYF. The CDR3 DNA reads TGTGCCAGCAGCTTACGCCTAGCCCCCTACGAGCAGTACTTC.

This clonotype occurred once. The genes are TRBV24-1 and TRBJ1-2, with no clear D. This CDR3 contains 13 residues. Looked up from germline, CDR1 is KGHDR and CDR2 is SFDVKD. The V gene lost 3 bases and the J gene lost 7 bases, with 11 bases spanning the gap. The CDR3 bases are TGTGCCACCAGTGATCGGGGAGGACTTGGCTACACCTTC. It is translated as CATSDRGGLGYTF.

This clonotype came up many times. The chain uses TRBV6-2 or TRBV6-3 and TRBJ2-4, with 9 bases that match TRBD1. With V trimmed by 5 bases and J by 4 bases, 15 bases remained unmatched. Germline loops: CDR1 MNHEY, CDR2 SVGEGT. This CDR3 is built from 18 residues. The chain's CDR3 is CASSIPGQGRRGKNIQYF. CDR3 sequence (DNA): TGTGCCAGCAGTATACCGGGACAGGGAAGGAGAGGTAAAAACATTCAGTACTTC.

This clonotype has at least ten counts. The V call is TRBV7-2, the J call TRBJ2-7, with 7 bases lining up with TRBD1. Trimming at V came to 5 bases and at J to 3 bases, leaving 10 bases not matched to a gene. The CDR3 has 15 amino acids. CDR1 SGHTA and CDR2 FQGNSA come from the germline V gene. The CDR3 loop reads CASSRTGTADYEQYF. Here the CDR3 DNA reads TGTGCCAGCAGCCGTACCGGGACAGCGGACTACGAGCAGTACTTC.

This clonotype was counted many times. For the CDR3, the DNA is TGCGGGGGGATCGAGGCAGGGGGAGCTGGAAACACCATATATTTT. This gives the protein CGGIEAGGAGNTIYF. V is TRBV20-1 and J is TRBJ1-3; 7 bases align to TRBD1. The CDR3 sequence is 15 residues long. Germline V CDR1 and CDR2: DFQATT, SNEGSKA (reference sequence).

This clonotype was counted many times. The chain uses TRBV7-2 and TRBJ2-4; 8 nucleotides match TRBD2. Losses at the gene ends were 4 bases for V and 6 bases for J; bases not matched to a gene: 11. Germline-derived CDR1 and CDR2 are SGHTA and FQGNSA. The CDR3 is made up of 16 amino acids. The CDR3 spells CASSSPGSGIGNIQYF. The CDR3 DNA sequence: TGTGCCAGCAGCTCCCCCGGTAGCGGGATTGGAAACATTCAGTACTTC.

This clonotype occurred many times. This chain uses TRBV5-1 with TRBJ1-5; D gene uncertain. Trimming pared 5 bases from V and 6 bases from J, leaving 15 bases between. Germline values: CDR1 SGHRS, CDR2 YFSETQ. There are 14 residues in the CDR3. Here the CDR3 reads CASSRQGGGQPQHF. DNA of the CDR3: TGCGCCAGCAGTCGTCAAGGAGGAGGTCAGCCCCAGCATTTT.